This T cell receptor beta chain was documented in a study of T cell clonotyping in hematopoietic cell transplantation. The study, taken as a whole, reports: CD4 and CD8 repertoire contributions could not be separated without sorting.

Germline V gene data show CDR1 as SGHRS and CDR2 as YFSETQ. V shed 2 bases and J shed 1 base, with 7 bases lying between them. The CDR3 runs to 14 residues. This clone was detected only a few times. Its target is not known. Measured with immunoSEQ multiplex PCR; TCRdb has only the in-frame clones, and not every one. This table holds some 9,400 clones, 60% to 80% found once. The V gene is TRBV5-1, the J gene TRBJ1-3; D not resolved. The receptor was isolated from a male patient between 35 and 55 years old who had an allogeneic stem cell transplant from a related donor, so the T cells may come from the graft donor. Some clones in this sample may be carry-over from other donors' samples. Sequenced here: PBMCs, sampled 180 days after allogeneic stem cell transplant. The DNA of the CDR3 is TGCGCCAGCAGCTTTGGGAGTTCTGGAAACACCATATATTTT. Residues: CASSFGSSGNTIYF.